Each of the 22 T cell receptor beta chains below was sequenced from the same sample in a study of shared clonotypes between healthy human individuals. The assay was immunoSEQ multiplex PCR, and TCRdb's table has in-frame clones only and misses some. The sample has about 470,000 clones, around 79% seen once. Sequenced: PBMCs. The receptor source for this set is a middle-aged woman in good health. Some clones in this sample may be carry-over from other donors' samples.

The rearrangement uses TRBV6-4 and TRBJ1-3; tentatively, D is TRBD1 (5 bases). Germline values: CDR1 MRHNA, CDR2 SNTAGT. With 7 bases removed from V and 4 bases from J, the gap between germline ends came to 14 bases. The CDR3 runs to 14 residues. CDR3 residues: CASNLLRGGNTIYF. For the CDR3, the DNA is TGTGCCAGCAATCTCCTGCGGGGGGGAAACACCATATATTTT.

V usage is TRBV7-9 and J usage is TRBJ2-3; either TRBD1 or TRBD2 may supply D (5 bases each). CDR1 is SEHNR, CDR2 FQNEAQ, per germline (reference sequence). V was pared by 3 bases and J by 0 bases, with 7 bases between. The CDR3 is 14 residues long. CDR3 in DNA: TGTGCCAGCAGCTTCGGGGCTAGCACAGATACGCAGTATTTT. It translates to CASSFGASTDTQYF.

This sequence joins TRBV2 and TRBJ1-1; possible D gene TRBD1, 5 bases. V shed 3 bases and J shed 5 bases, with 7 bases lying between them. The CDR3 is 12 amino acids. CDR1 is SNHLY, CDR2 FYNNEI, per germline. The CDR3 region is CASSEGQTEAFF. Here the CDR3 DNA reads TGTGCCAGCAGTGAGGGGCAGACTGAAGCTTTCTTT.

V is TRBV6-1 and J is TRBJ2-3; D might be TRBD2 (6 bases). This CDR3 contains 13 residues. The V gene's germline CDR1 is MNHNS and CDR2 SASEGT. Trimming shortened V by 11 bases and J by 1 base, and 13 bases separated the two germline ends. The CDR3 here is CAGSGLRTDTQYF. The CDR3, as DNA: TGTGCCGGCTCGGGACTTCGCACAGATACGCAGTATTTT.

This clone turned up a few times. The gene calls are TRBV7-9 and TRBJ1-6, with D possibly being TRBD1 (5 bases). The V and J ends lost 3 bases and 5 bases respectively, with 8 bases between them. This CDR3 has 14 amino acids. Per the germline V gene, CDR1 is SEHNR and CDR2 is FQNEAQ (reference sequence). CDR3 bases: TGTGCCAGCAGCTTGACAGCGAATAATTCACCCCTCCACTTT. Residues: CASSLTANNSPLHF.

This sequence joins TRBV10-3 and TRBJ2-5; D gene uncertain. The CDR3 has 18 amino acids. Germline loops: CDR1 ENHRY, CDR2 SYGVKD. Trimming cost V 0 bases and J 3 bases, with 20 bases left between them. The CDR3 DNA reads TGTGCCATCAGTGAGTCGAAGCCCTCCTCCCCCCCTGAAGAGACCCAGTACTTC. The encoded protein is CAISESKPSSPPEETQYF.

The V call is TRBV10-3, the J call TRBJ2-5; D is ambiguous. Germline V gene lookup returns CDR1 ENHRY and CDR2 SYGVKD. V was cut by 4 bases and J by 2 bases, with 8 bases left in between. The CDR3 totals 13 residues. CDR3 loop: CAISASPQETQYF. CDR3 in DNA: TGTGCCATCAGTGCGTCTCCACAAGAGACCCAGTACTTC.

This chain joins TRBV16 and TRBJ2-7; a possible D gene is TRBD1 (6 bases). The CDR3 covers 12 residues. CDR1 is KGHSY and CDR2 is FQNENV in the germline V gene. Trimming took off 1 base at V and 7 bases at J, with 8 bases between the two ends. The CDR3 DNA reads as TGTGCCAGCAGCCAATGGGGGCAGGAGCAGTACTTC. Translation gives CASSQWGQEQYF.

The V and J genes are TRBV5-6 and TRBJ2-7; 7 bases are shared with TRBD1. Germline values: CDR1 SGHDT, CDR2 YYEEEE. The CDR3 has 14 amino acids. The V gene end was trimmed by 4 bases and the J gene end by 5 bases; junction bases not matched to a gene: 9. CDR3 protein: CASSEGAPRDEQYF. Written as DNA, the CDR3 is TGTGCCAGCAGCGAGGGGGCCCCCCGGGACGAGCAGTACTTC.

The chain carries TRBV30 and TRBJ1-1; D is ambiguous. The CDR3 is 12 amino acids. Germline V gene data show CDR1 as GTSNPN and CDR2 as SVGIG (reference sequence). The ends were cut back, 0 bases at V and 11 bases at J, with 13 bases in the middle. The CDR3 DNA follows: TGTGCCTGGAGTGTATTCTCTGCAAGGGCTTTCTTT. This sequence encodes CAWSVFSARAFF.

The chain employs TRBV28 and TRBJ2-1, with D perhaps matching TRBD2 (6 bases). Trimming took 8 bases from V and 5 from J, leaving 13 bases between them. Germline loops: CDR1 MDHEN, CDR2 SYDVKM. The CDR3 covers 13 residues. This CDR3 is CASGLLSNNEQFF. Here the CDR3 DNA reads TGTGCCAGCGGACTACTTTCTAACAATGAGCAGTTCTTC.

The CDR3: CASSQPGRGSSYNEQFF. The CDR3 DNA is TGCGCCAGCAGCCAGCCCGGACGGGGCAGCTCCTACAATGAGCAGTTCTTC. This chain links TRBV4-1 with TRBJ2-1; D may match TRBD1 or TRBD2 (5 bases each). The CDR3 runs to 17 residues. The germline V and J ends were trimmed by 3 bases and 0 bases, with 15 bases remaining between them. The germline gives CDR1 MGHRA, CDR2 YSYEKL.

V is TRBV2 and J is TRBJ1-1; TRBD1 matches at 10 bases. J gave up 2 bases and V 8 bases, and 2 bases lay outside the gene matches. CDR3 size: 13 residues. From germline, CDR1 is SNHLY and CDR2 FYNNEI. The CDR3 nucleotides are TGTGCCAGCCGGGACAGGGGAAACACTGAAGCTTTCTTT. It translates to CASRDRGNTEAFF.

As DNA, the CDR3 is TGTGCCAGCAGTCCGGGGGGGTACCAAGAGACCCAGTACTTC. Translating it yields CASSPGGYQETQYF. J is TRBJ2-5 and V is TRBV2, with TRBD2 matching 8 bases. Germline V lookup: CDR1 SNHLY, CDR2 FYNNEI. V was clipped by 5 bases and J by 0 bases; unmatched bases: 2. The CDR3 extends over 14 amino acids.

About this clone itself: Given the absence of the conserved phenylalanine or tryptophan at the CDR3 end, a read error is likely. The rearrangement uses TRBV30 and TRBJ1-1, with D hard to call. Deletions cut 0 bases from V and 3 bases from J, with 11 bases between. CDR3 length: 14 residues. Germline lookup yields CDR1 GTSNPN and CDR2 SVGIG (reference sequence). This chain's CDR3 is CAWSVGLWDTEAFS. CDR3 bases: TGTGCCTGGAGTGTCGGACTCTGGGACACTGAAGCTTTCTCT.

The chain employs TRBV29-1 and TRBJ2-3; D not resolved. CDR1 SQVTM and CDR2 ANQGSEA come from the germline V gene. With 3 bases removed from V and 0 bases from J, the gap between germline ends came to 7 bases. The CDR3 extends over 13 amino acids. The chain's CDR3 is CSVESQSTDTQYF. The CDR3 region has the DNA TGCAGCGTTGAGAGTCAGAGCACAGATACGCAGTATTTT.

CDR3 protein: CASSSAQGARVYTF. The CDR3 DNA reads TGTGCCAGCAGCTCCGCCCAGGGGGCGCGGGTCTACACCTTC. This chain connects TRBV7-2 to TRBJ1-2; TRBD1 matches at 8 bases. Trimming at V came to 4 bases and at J to 10 bases, leaving 11 bases not matched to a gene. This CDR3 has 14 residues. Germline CDR1 and CDR2: SGHTA and FQGNSA.

In regard to this clone: A much larger clonotype is one base distant, so this may be a read error. This chain links TRBV29-1 with TRBJ2-1; D remains ambiguous. CDR1 SQVTM and CDR2 ANQGSEA come from the germline V gene. CDR3 length: 11 residues. The chain's CDR3 is CSVENYNEQLF. The CDR3 DNA is TGCAGCGTTGAAAACTACAATGAGCAGCTCTTC.

The chain uses TRBV4-1 and TRBJ1-4; TRBD1 matches 7 bases. CDR1 is MGHRA and CDR2 is YSYEKL in the germline V gene. The CDR3 totals 17 residues. Trimming at V came to 3 bases and at J to 0 bases, leaving 7 bases not matched to a gene. CDR3 sequence (DNA): TGCGCCAGCAGCCACCCCGGGACAGACACAACTAATGAAAAACTGTTTTTT. Protein product: CASSHPGTDTTNEKLFF.

This clone is a singleton in its sample. V usage is TRBV7-2 and J usage is TRBJ2-5; 7 bases agree with TRBD1. The CDR3 has 14 amino acids. V lost 3 bases and J lost 1; bases outside the gene matches: 2. The germline V gene encodes CDR1 SGHTA and CDR2 FQGNSA. CDR3 in DNA: TGTGCCAGCAGCTTCAGGACAGGCCAAGAGACCCAGTACTTC. Its protein is CASSFRTGQETQYF. Complete variable domain (other parts from reference TRBV7-2 and TRBJ2-5): GAGVSQSPSNKVTEKGKDVELRCDPISGHTALYWYRQSLGQGLEFLIYFQGNSAPDKSGLPSDRFSAERTGGSVSTLTIQRTQQEDSAVYLCASSFRTGQETQYFGPGTRLLVL.

The rearrangement uses TRBV29-1 and TRBJ1-4; no firm D call. CDR3 length: 11 amino acids. The germline V gene has CDR1 SQVTM and CDR2 ANQGSEA. Trimming took 2 bases from V and 5 from J, leaving 3 bases between them. CDR3 nucleotide sequence: TGCAGCGTTGAAAGCAATGAAAAACTGTTTTTT. It yields the protein CSVESNEKLFF.

This clone was found once. The rearrangement uses TRBV28 and TRBJ2-4; D gene unclear. Germline CDR1 and CDR2: MDHEN and SYDVKM. The germline V and J ends were trimmed by 6 bases and 7 bases, with 19 bases remaining between them. This CDR3 spans 15 amino acids. Here the CDR3 reads CASRPTGRFMNIQYF. DNA for the CDR3: TGTGCCAGCAGACCCACCGGGCGGTTTATGAACATTCAGTACTTC.